This section outlines one T cell receptor (beta chain) sequence together with its context. Its specificity is unknown. Clones were read by immunoSEQ multiplex PCR, and TCRdb kept only the in-frame ones, dropping some. The sample has fewer than 35,000 clones, over 90% seen once; the top ten hold 15% to 20%. Samples were taken several times over chemoradiotherapy. The data belong to a study of chemoradiotherapy in HPV16-positive cancers. The wider study: Candidate HPV-specific T-cell clones and common TCR motifs came from functional assays in a couple of HPV16-positive patients.

Study results and limitations: Functional assays defining HPV-specific T cells used only a couple of HPV16-positive patients. Candidate HPV-specific clones and E7-related TCR motifs grew in tumor during treatment.

Sequencing used blood, obtained from a patient who underwent chemoradiotherapy. This receptor was obtained from a human donor with HPV-associated anogenital cancer.

The DNA of the CDR3 is TGTGCCAGCAGCCCTACACCGGGACGAACGGGTGAGCAGTACTTC. This gives the protein CASSPTPGRTGEQYF. J is TRBJ2-7 and V is TRBV11-2, with D perhaps assigned TRBD1 or TRBD2 (5 bases each). The V end lost 5 bases, the J end lost 7 bases, and 21 bases lay between the germline ends. Germline V gene data show CDR1 as SGHAT and CDR2 as FQNNGV. The CDR3 runs 15 residues.